A single sample is the source of the 2 T cell receptor beta chains below, sequenced in a study of CD8 T cells in Susac syndrome. Reverse transcription of about 0.45 to 1 ug RNA was carried out with random hexamers. TCRdb re-derived calls from the immunoSEQ multiplex PCR reads in MiXCR, one entry per CDR3 protein. The data contain 150,000 to 200,000 distinct CDR3 sequences, 91% of them singletons. Sequences were obtained from CD4+ T cells from PBMCs. The receptors shown here come from a human donor with Susac syndrome.

The V call is TRBV20-1, the J call TRBJ2-3, with D perhaps assigned TRBD1 or TRBD2 (6 bases each). The CDR3 contains 15 residues. Trimming pared 0 bases from V and 5 bases from J, leaving 15 bases between. CDR1 is DFQATT, CDR2 SNEGSKA, per germline (reference sequence). The CDR3 spells CSARELGGSGDTQYF. The CDR3 DNA reads as TGCAGTGCTAGAGAGCTAGGGGGGTCGGGAGATACGCAGTATTTT.

The rearrangement uses TRBV18 and TRBJ2-5, with D hard to call. Germline V lookup: CDR1 KGHSH, CDR2 LQKENI. The V end was cut by 2 bases, the J end by 3 bases, with 7 bases between. This CDR3 comprises 13 residues. The CDR3 loop is CASSPILEETQYF. CDR3 DNA sequence: TGTGCCAGCTCACCAATACTCGAAGAGACCCAGTACTTC.